This T cell receptor (beta chain) appears in the sequencing data of a study of T cells after yellow fever vaccination. The CDR3 has 15 residues. Trimming removed 0 bases at V and 3 bases at J, with 14 bases between. CDR1 DFQATT and CDR2 SNEGSKA come from the germline V gene (reference sequence). TCR cDNA was made by 5'RACE template switching, adding a universal primer site and UMIs. Each CDR3 protein gets one entry after TCRdb re-called the 5' RACE reads with MiXCR. This sample has 60,000 to 85,000 distinct CDR3 sequences, with approximately 7% found just once. This clonotype occurred a few times. The J gene is TRBJ2-5, the V gene TRBV20-1; possible D gene TRBD2, 6 bases. This TCR was sampled from a man aged 18 to 35 who received the YFV17D yellow fever vaccine. Source: CD8+ T cells sorted from PBMCs, taken approximately 40 days after the first yellow fever vaccination. CDR3 sequence: CSARDGNGGEETQYF. The CDR3 bases are TGCAGTGCTAGAGATGGGAATGGAGGGGAAGAGACCCAGTACTTC.